This TCR beta chain was sequenced during a study of post-analysis software for immune sequencing data. Prepared TCR beta cDNA libraries contained unique molecular identifiers. TCRdb reprocessed the PCR reads with MiXCR, giving one entry per CDR3 protein. The data contain some 160,000 distinct CDR3 sequences, about 37% of them singletons. There are a few counts of this clonotype. With a much larger clone just one base away, this may be a read error. This CDR3 spans 10 amino acids. Germline V gives CDR1 DFQATT, CDR2 SNEGSKA (reference sequence). V lost 3 bases, J lost 7 bases, and 7 bases lay in between.

The V and J genes are TRBV20-1 and TRBJ2-7; no definite D call. This sample comprised blood, obtained after autologous hematopoietic stem cell transplantation. This clonotype was sampled from a girl between 10 and 17 years old with multiple sclerosis. The CDR3 region has the DNA TGCAGTGCTAGCGACAATGAGCAGTACTTC. It translates to CSASDNEQYF.